Presented here are 14 T cell receptor beta chains from one specimen sequenced in a study of T cells after yellow fever vaccination. TCRdb re-derived calls from the 5' RACE reads in MiXCR, one entry per CDR3 protein. The sample yields about 260,000 distinct CDR3 sequences, 5.2% seen once. Sample: CD4+ T cells sorted from PBMCs, taken on the day of the yellow fever booster vaccination. All receptors come from a man aged 18-30 years who received the YFV17D yellow fever vaccine.

The V and J genes are TRBV29-1 and TRBJ2-3; D is uncertain. Germline CDR1 is SQVTM and CDR2 is ANQGSEA. The CDR3 has 14 residues. Trimming took 4 bases from V and 7 from J, leaving 18 bases between them. The chain's CDR3 is CSVAPRLPGHTQYF. The CDR3 bases are TGCAGCGTTGCTCCACGCCTTCCGGGCCATACGCAGTATTTT.

The chain is built from TRBV18 and TRBJ1-3; TRBD1 is a possible D gene (5 bases). The germline gives CDR1 KGHSH, CDR2 LQKENI. V lost 5 bases, J lost 4 bases, and 15 bases lay in between. The CDR3 totals 15 residues. As DNA, the CDR3 is TGTGCCAGCTCAGAATCAAGGGGAACGGGAAACACCATATATTTT. Its protein is CASSESRGTGNTIYF.

V is TRBV30 and J is TRBJ1-1; D gene unclear. Germline V gene sequence: CDR1 GTSNPN, CDR2 SVGIG (reference sequence). Between the trimmed V and J ends, which lost 0 bases and 0 bases, there was a span of 8 bases. This CDR3 has 14 residues. This chain's CDR3 is CAWSVLPVNTEAFF. Written as DNA, the CDR3 is TGTGCCTGGAGTGTTCTCCCGGTGAACACTGAAGCTTTCTTT. Based on the CDR3 plus reference TRBV30 and TRBJ1-1, the full variable domain is SQTIHQWPATLVQPVGSPLSLECTVEGTSNPNLYWYRQAAGRGLQLLFYSVGIGQISSEVPQNLSASRPQDRQFILSSKKLLLSDSGFYLCAWSVLPVNTEAFFGQGTRLTVV.

The chain combines TRBV20-1 with TRBJ1-5; 10 bases match TRBD1. Germline CDR1 and CDR2: DFQATT and SNEGSKA (reference sequence). V trimming: 3 bases; J trimming: 6 bases; junction bases outside the gene matches: 5. The CDR3 contains 14 residues. The CDR3 spells CSARGTGVTQPQHF. The DNA of the CDR3 is TGCAGTGCTAGGGGGACAGGGGTCACTCAGCCCCAGCATTTT.

This clonotype was picked up a small number of times. This chain links TRBV7-2 with TRBJ1-2; 9 bases agree with TRBD1. With 5 bases clipped from V and 5 bases from J, the junction kept 3 bases outside the gene matches. This CDR3 is built from 13 residues. CDR1 and CDR2 from the germline V gene are SGHTA and FQGNSA. The chain's CDR3 is CASSTGGSYGYTF. CDR3 nucleotide sequence: TGTGCCAGCAGCACAGGGGGCAGTTATGGCTACACCTTC.

In this sample, this clonotype turned up many times. The chain employs TRBV7-2 and TRBJ2-7; 11 bases line up with TRBD1. This CDR3 spans 19 amino acids. The germline V gene has CDR1 SGHTA and CDR2 FQGNSA. V was pared by 4 bases and J by 2 bases, with 16 bases of the junction left unmatched. The CDR3 region is CASSSPRDRGTGRTYEQYF. The CDR3 coding sequence is TGTGCCAGCAGCTCTCCTCGGGACAGGGGGACGGGAAGAACCTACGAGCAGTACTTC.

V and J are TRBV25-1 and TRBJ2-3; 10 positions match TRBD1. There are 14 residues in the CDR3. V shed 7 bases, J shed 7 bases, and the junction held 8 bases outside the gene matches. Per germline, CDR1 MGHDK and CDR2 SYGVNS. The CDR3 sequence: CASTGQGGRNTQYF. DNA of the CDR3: TGTGCCAGCACAGGACAGGGGGGGAGAAATACGCAGTATTTT.

This clonotype has at least ten counts. The chain couples TRBV6-5 to TRBJ1-4; D gene unclear. Germline V gene lookup returns CDR1 MNHEY and CDR2 SVGAGI. The V end lost 0 bases, the J end lost 3 bases, and 5 bases lay between the germline ends. The CDR3 extends over 14 amino acids. The CDR3 spells CASSYSAANEKLFF. Written as DNA, the CDR3 is TGTGCCAGCAGTTACTCGGCAGCTAATGAAAAACTGTTTTTT.

The V gene is TRBV5-1, the J gene TRBJ2-3; 7 nucleotides align to TRBD1. Germline V gene lookup returns CDR1 SGHRS and CDR2 YFSETQ. The CDR3 extends over 14 amino acids. V trimming: 5 bases; J trimming: 4 bases; junction bases outside the gene matches: 7. The CDR3 sequence: CASSDQGVADTQYF. In DNA, the CDR3 is TGCGCCAGCAGTGATCAGGGGGTTGCAGATACGCAGTATTTT.

This clonotype occurred a few times. V and J are TRBV10-3 and TRBJ1-2, with 9 bases fitting TRBD1. CDR3 size: 16 residues. The germline V gene encodes CDR1 ENHRY and CDR2 SYGVKD. The J segment lost 4 bases and the V segment lost 2 bases, leaving 8 bases of the junction unmatched. CDR3 sequence (DNA): TGTGCCATCAGTGAGGGACCACAGGGGGCAGTCTATGGCTACACCTTC. Encoded protein: CAISEGPQGAVYGYTF.

This clonotype was observed a few times. The V call is TRBV7-2, the J call TRBJ1-1; tentatively, D is TRBD1 (6 bases). The CDR3 extends over 16 amino acids. The V end lost 4 bases, the J end lost 0 bases, and 15 bases lay between the germline ends. The germline CDR1 and CDR2 sequences are SGHTA and FQGNSA. This CDR3 reads CASSSPAGGLNTEAFF. The CDR3, as DNA: TGTGCCAGCAGCTCGCCCGCGGGGGGCTTGAACACTGAAGCTTTCTTT.

The chain uses TRBV6-1 and TRBJ2-7, with D perhaps being TRBD1 or TRBD2 (5 bases each). V lost 2 bases to trimming and J lost 6 bases, with 11 bases between them. CDR3 length: 13 residues. Germline V gene sequence: CDR1 MNHNS, CDR2 SASEGT. The CDR3 protein is CASSEHPRGEQYV. Written as DNA, the CDR3 is TGTGCCAGCAGTGAACATCCGAGGGGCGAGCAGTACGTC.

This clonotype was counted at least ten times. The chain links TRBV4-1 to TRBJ2-7, with D unclear. V shed 5 bases and J shed 6 bases, with 11 bases lying between them. The CDR3 consists of 12 residues. Germline values: CDR1 MGHRA, CDR2 YSYEKL. CDR3 region: CASSGRASEQYF. In DNA, the CDR3 is TGCGCCAGCAGCGGTCGGGCCTCCGAGCAGTACTTC.

The chain links TRBV6-6 to TRBJ2-7, with TRBD2 identical over 10 bases. This CDR3 contains 15 residues. The J segment lost 3 bases and the V segment lost 2 bases, leaving 4 bases of the junction unmatched. Germline values: CDR1 MNHNY, CDR2 SVGAGI (reference sequence). CDR3 residues: CASSYRLAGHYEQYF. CDR3 nucleotide sequence: TGTGCCAGCAGTTACCGACTAGCGGGTCACTACGAGCAGTACTTC.